This paragraph covers one TCR beta chain sequence. Expressed TCRB transcripts got sequenced, as all isolated RNA was reverse transcribed. The protocol was immunoSEQ multiplex PCR, while the TCRdb copy is restricted to in-frame clones and leaves out a portion. Found here are about 470,000 clones, approximately 28% of them singletons; the top ten hold 0.06% to 0.07%. This record belongs to a study of beta chain features in type 1 diabetes. This CDR3 is built from 15 residues. CDR1 and CDR2 from the germline V gene are KGHSH and LQKENI. V gave up 6 bases and J gave up 2 bases, with 17 bases separating them.

The chain carries TRBV18 and TRBJ2-7, with a weak D call TRBD2 (5 bases). This TCR derives from a young man in good health. Sequencing input: naive CD4+ T cells from blood. DNA of the CDR3: TGTGCCAGCTCGTTCCTATTAGCGCCGACCTACGAGCAGTACTTC. Protein sequence: CASSFLLAPTYEQYF.